This T cell receptor beta chain was found in a study of T cells in Graves' hyperthyroidism and ophthalmopathy. The CDR3 sequence is 13 residues long. V lost 5 bases, J lost 3 bases, and 11 bases lay in between. Germline lookup yields CDR1 SGHNT and CDR2 YYREEE (reference sequence). This clonotype was observed a few times. From RNA transcripts, TCR beta CDR3 regions were amplified. The TCR CDR3 first-round RT-PCR relied on the HTBI primer set. One entry per CDR3 protein results from TCRdb running MiXCR on the multiplex PCR reads. The data show hundreds of thousands of distinct CDR3 sequences, over 35% seen once.

The specimen sequenced was blood. The chain uses TRBV5-4 and TRBJ1-1; D ambiguous. The receptor comes from a man between 18 and 29 years old with Graves' hyperthyroidism. CDR3 in amino acids: CASSPSRYTEAFF. As DNA, the CDR3 is TGTGCCAGCAGTCCCTCCCGGTACACTGAAGCTTTCTTT.